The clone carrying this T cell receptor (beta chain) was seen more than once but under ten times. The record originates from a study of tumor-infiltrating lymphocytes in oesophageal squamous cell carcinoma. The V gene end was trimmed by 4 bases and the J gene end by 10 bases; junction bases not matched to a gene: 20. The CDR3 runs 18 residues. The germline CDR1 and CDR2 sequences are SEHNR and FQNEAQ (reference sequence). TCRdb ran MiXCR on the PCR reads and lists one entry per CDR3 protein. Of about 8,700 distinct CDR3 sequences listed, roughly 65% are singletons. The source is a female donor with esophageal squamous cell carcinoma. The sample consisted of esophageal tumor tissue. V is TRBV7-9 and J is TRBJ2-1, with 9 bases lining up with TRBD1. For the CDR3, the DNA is TGTGCCAGCAGCTCCACCCTCGGTGGGACAGGGACAGGAGGGGAGCAGTTCTTC. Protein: CASSSTLGGTGTGGEQFF.